A selection of T cell receptor beta chains follows, all from one sample in a study of T-cell reconstitution after alpha-beta-depleted transplantation in children. MiXCR, run by TCRdb on the PCR reads, gives a single entry per CDR3 protein. The top ten clones hold under 3% of a sample with around 370,000 distinct CDR3 sequences, 10% of them seen once. Material: PBMCs from the stem cell graft donor, obtained from the stem cell graft. These receptor sequences come from a human donor who donated a stem cell graft to a child with acute lymphoblastic leukemia. The CDR3 runs from the conserved cysteine through the conserved F or W. A D gene is named only where the DNA matches it firmly. A clone size is listed for some rows: how often the clone was seen (once, few, many), or a class if it is expanded.

d_call,clone_size,v_call,j_call,cdr3_nt,cdr3_aa
NA,few,TRBV5-1,TRBJ2-7,TGCGCCAGCAGCTTGAACCCAAAGCCCCGGGACACCTCGTACGAGCAGTACTTC,CASSLNPKPRDTSYEQYF
TRBD2,NA,TRBV7-6,TRBJ2-7,TGTGCCAGCAGCCACGCCCCTAGCGGGAGCGGGGCCTACGAGCAGTACTTC,CASSHAPSGSGAYEQYF
NA,NA,TRBV9,TRBJ2-2,TGTGCCAGCAGCGTAGTCTGGGCCACCGGGGAGCTGTTTTTT,CASSVVWATGELFF
NA,NA,TRBV15,TRBJ1-1,TGTGCCACCAGCAGAGATCCGAACACTGAAGCTTTCTTT,CATSRDPNTEAFF
NA,few,TRBV6-5,TRBJ2-7,TGTGCCAGCAGTTACGAACTCACCAGCTCCTACGAGCAGTACTTC,CASSYELTSSYEQYF
TRBD1,few,TRBV5-1,TRBJ2-7,TGCGCCAGCAGCGTGAGCCGACAGGGGGCTGCCGAGCAGTACTTC,CASSVSRQGAAEQYF
NA,many,TRBV15,TRBJ2-1,TGTGCCACCAGCAGTACACAGGGATTCCCCTACAATGAGCAGTTCTTC,CATSSTQGFPYNEQFF
TRBD2,few,TRBV7-2,TRBJ2-1,TGTGCCAGCAGCACGACTAGCCTCACCGGTAACAATGAGCAGTTCTTC,CASSTTSLTGNNEQFF
NA,few,TRBV29-1,TRBJ2-6,TGCAGCGCTGCAGTGACGGGGGCCAACGTCCTGACTTTC,CSAAVTGANVLTF
NA,NA,TRBV27,TRBJ1-1,TGTGCCAGCAGTTTATCGAGAATGAACACTGAAGCTTTCTTT,CASSLSRMNTEAFF
NA,NA,TRBV15,TRBJ2-1,TGTGCCACCAGCAGTAGATGGGGCGGCTGGGGCAATGAGCAGTTCTTC,CATSSRWGGWGNEQFF
TRBD2,few,TRBV11-3,TRBJ2-1,TGTGCCAGCAGCCACCCGGGGGGAGGCTCCTACAATGAGCAGTTCTTC,CASSHPGGGSYNEQFF
NA,NA,TRBV6-5,TRBJ2-1,TGTGCCAGCAGATACAGCCAGAGCACAGGGGGGGGGAGTAAGTTCTTC,CASRYSQSTGGGSKFF
NA,few,TRBV29-1,TRBJ2-7,TGCAGCGTTGAAGATGGTATAGACCCAGGGACCTACGAGCAGTACTTC,CSVEDGIDPGTYEQYF
TRBD2,many,TRBV10-3,TRBJ2-2,TGTGCCATCAGCAGCGGGATAAACACCGGGGAGCTGTTTTTT,CAISSGINTGELFF
NA,few,TRBV15,TRBJ1-5,TGTGCCACCAGCAGAGAGGCGGGCGTGGGACGGTATAGCAATCAGCCCCAGCATTTT,CATSREAGVGRYSNQPQHF
TRBD2,few,TRBV6-2/TRBV6-3,TRBJ2-1,TGTGCCAGCAGTAGGAGCGGGAGGGCCCTATACAATGAGCAGTTCTTC,CASSRSGRALYNEQFF
TRBD2,few,TRBV7-3,TRBJ2-1,TGTGCCAGCAGCTTAAAGGGGGGAACTAGCGGGAGGGCCAATGAGCAGTTCTTC,CASSLKGGTSGRANEQFF
TRBD1,few,TRBV12-3/TRBV12-4,TRBJ1-5,TGTGCCAGCAGTTCTACCTCAGGGGGGGATGGCAATCAGCCCCAGCATTTT,CASSSTSGGDGNQPQHF
TRBD1,NA,TRBV20-1,TRBJ2-1,TGCAGTGCTTCCGACAGGGCCCGATCTACCTACAATGAGCAGTTCTTC,CSASDRARSTYNEQFF
NA,few,TRBV6-2/TRBV6-3,TRBJ2-3,TGTGCCAGCGGCGGTTCCGGGACAGATACGCAGTATTTT,CASGGSGTDTQYF
NA,NA,TRBV5-1,TRBJ2-7,TGCGCCAGCAGCTTGGCGTGGGGATACGAGCAGTACTTC,CASSLAWGYEQYF
TRBD2,few,TRBV7-9,TRBJ2-1,TGTGCCAGCAGCTCCCGGGGTAGCGGGGCCTACAATGAGCAGTTCTTC,CASSSRGSGAYNEQFF
TRBD2,NA,TRBV27,TRBJ2-3,TGTGCCAGCAGTAGGCGACTAGCGGGAGGGAGCACAGATACGCAGTATTTT,CASSRRLAGGSTDTQYF
TRBD2,NA,TRBV6-2/TRBV6-3,TRBJ2-1,TGTGCCAGCCGACTCACTAGCGGGGAAGACAATGAGCAGTTCTTC,CASRLTSGEDNEQFF
TRBD1,NA,TRBV5-1,TRBJ2-1,TGCGCCAGCAGCTTGGATGGGACAGGGGGGTACAATGAGCAGTTCTTC,CASSLDGTGGYNEQFF
TRBD1,NA,TRBV5-1,TRBJ1-2,TGCGCCAGCAGCACCGGACAGGGTGTCGTAGATGGCTACACCTTC,CASSTGQGVVDGYTF
NA,NA,TRBV6-1,TRBJ1-5,TGTGCCAGCAGTGGTAACGGCAATCAGCCCCAGCATTTT,CASSGNGNQPQHF
TRBD2,few,TRBV28,TRBJ2-1,TGTGCCAGCAGTTCCTTAAAGCTAGCGGGAATGTTGAATGAGCAGTTCTTC,CASSSLKLAGMLNEQFF
NA,NA,TRBV20-1,TRBJ2-1,TGCAGTGCTAGAGTACCCCGCCTAGCACACAATGAGCAGTTCTTC,CSARVPRLAHNEQFF
NA,NA,TRBV7-3,TRBJ2-1,TGTGCCAGCAGCACGACAGCCAACAATGAGCAGTTCTTC,CASSTTANNEQFF
TRBD2,few,TRBV7-2,TRBJ2-3,TGTGCCAGCAGCTCCAGCGGGAGAATCAGCACAGATACGCAGTATTTT,CASSSSGRISTDTQYF
TRBD2,many,TRBV20-1,TRBJ2-7,TGCAGTGCTAGTCCGGCTAGCGGTTACGAGCAGTACTTC,CSASPASGYEQYF
NA,few,TRBV12-3/TRBV12-4,TRBJ2-1,TGTGCCAGCAGTTTCGGGGTAACGGCGATCTACAATGAGCAGTTCTTC,CASSFGVTAIYNEQFF
NA,NA,TRBV5-1,TRBJ2-7,TGCGCCAGCAGCTTGGGGGACTCAGCCTACGAGCAGTACTTC,CASSLGDSAYEQYF
NA,NA,TRBV20-1,TRBJ2-1,TGCAGTGCTAGAGATCGTGCGGGCCGGAGCCATGAGCAGTTCTTC,CSARDRAGRSHEQFF
TRBD2,NA,TRBV5-1,TRBJ2-3,TGCGCCAGCAGCTCTTGGGTCCTAGCGGGAGGGCCCGGGGGCACAGATACGCAGTATTTT,CASSSWVLAGGPGGTDTQYF
NA,NA,TRBV7-9,TRBJ1-4,TGTGCCAGCAGCCCCACGTGGCGGAACAGGAAGAATGAAAAACTGTTTTTT,CASSPTWRNRKNEKLFF
NA,NA,TRBV7-3,TRBJ2-3,TGTGCCAGCAGCCCGGTAGTAGGGGTGCCAGATACGCAGTATTTT,CASSPVVGVPDTQYF
NA,few,TRBV20-1,TRBJ1-1,TGCAGTGCTAGAGATACAGGCGTCGAAGCTTTCTTT,CSARDTGVEAFF
NA,NA,TRBV7-2,TRBJ2-7,TGTGCCAGCAGCTTAGAAAGCTCCCGCTCCTACGAGCAGTACTTC,CASSLESSRSYEQYF
TRBD2,few,TRBV7-3,TRBJ2-1,TGTGCCAGCAGCCCTACTAGCGGCCACAATGAGCAGTTCTTC,CASSPTSGHNEQFF
TRBD2,many,TRBV4-1,TRBJ2-2,TGCGCCAGCAGCTGGACTAGTGGGGCGAACACCGGGGAGCTGTTTTTT,CASSWTSGANTGELFF
TRBD2,many,TRBV10-1,TRBJ2-7,TGCGCCAGCAGTGAGCCTCCGGGACTAGCGGGAGGGCCTTACGAGCAGTACTTC,CASSEPPGLAGGPYEQYF
NA,few,TRBV29-1,TRBJ2-1,TGCAGCGTTACTGGGGACGGACTAATGGATACCTACAATGAGCAGTTCTTC,CSVTGDGLMDTYNEQFF
TRBD2,many,TRBV19,TRBJ2-1,TGTGCCAGTCGACCCTCACTAGCGGGAGTGCGAGAGCAGTTCTTC,CASRPSLAGVREQFF
TRBD1,many,TRBV5-6,TRBJ1-5,TGTGCCAGCAGCTTAGGACAGGGGGCCCAGCCCCAGCATTTT,CASSLGQGAQPQHF
TRBD1,few,TRBV6-2/TRBV6-3,TRBJ1-5,TGTGCCAGCAGTTACTCTTCAGGGACAGGTACAAAAAGGAGCAATCAGCCCCAGCATTTT,CASSYSSGTGTKRSNQPQHF
NA,many,TRBV28,TRBJ2-3,TGTGCCAGCAGTTTATTGGCGGACTCGCTCCCTAGCACAGATACGCAGTATTTT,CASSLLADSLPSTDTQYF
TRBD1,NA,TRBV20-1,TRBJ1-1,TGCAGTGCTATGACAGGGAAGGGCACTGAAGCTTTCTTT,CSAMTGKGTEAFF
NA,few,TRBV28,TRBJ2-7,TGTGCCAGCAGTTGGGACGGTCTCACCTACGAGCAGTACTTC,CASSWDGLTYEQYF
NA,few,TRBV19,TRBJ2-3,TGTGCCAGTAGTACCGTCGGTAGCGGCCGCACAGATACGCAGTATTTT,CASSTVGSGRTDTQYF
TRBD1,few,TRBV20-1,TRBJ1-5,TGCAGTGCTAGAGCCCATTGGGGGGACAGGGGGCCTCAGCCCCAGCATTTT,CSARAHWGDRGPQPQHF